A selection of T cell receptor beta chains follows, all from one sample in a study of CD8+ T cells in alopecia areata. Here immunoSEQ multiplex PCR was the method, and the copy in TCRdb shows in-frame clones only, minus some. The sample lists hundreds of thousands of clones, about three fifths occurring once. Sample: CD4+ T cells sorted from blood, taken at week 24, from a patient treated with tofacitinib. Every receptor here comes from a human donor with alopecia areata. The CDR3 runs from the conserved cysteine through the conserved F or W. D genes are given only for firm matches. Clone size is stated in some rows and not others, as once, few, many or a class when expanded.

d_call	v_call	clone_size	j_call	cdr3_length	cdr3_aa	cdr3_nt
-	TRBV7-9	-	TRBJ2-1	15	CASSRGSDAGNEQFF	TGTGCCAGCAGCCGAGGGAGTGACGCTGGGAATGAGCAGTTCTTC
-	TRBV6-5	-	TRBJ2-5	15	CASSRLSDQQETQYF	TGTGCCAGCAGTCGTCTTAGCGACCAACAAGAGACCCAGTACTTC
-	TRBV19	-	TRBJ1-2	13	CASSIVMENGYTF	TGTGCCAGTAGTATAGTAATGGAGAATGGCTACACCTTC
-	TRBV5-1	few	TRBJ2-7	13	CASSLTGAHEQYF	TGCGCCAGCAGCTTGACGGGGGCGCACGAGCAGTACTTC
-	TRBV2	-	TRBJ1-1	13	CASSEGGRPEAFF	TGTGCCAGCAGTGAAGGGGGGAGGCCTGAAGCTTTCTTT
-	TRBV4-1	-	TRBJ2-2	17	CASSQEGRVRGTGELFF	TGCGCCAGCAGCCAAGAGGGAAGGGTCAGAGGGACCGGGGAGCTGTTTTTT
-	TRBV15	-	TRBJ1-5	14	CATSREYRDQPQHF	TGTGCCACCAGCAGAGAATACAGGGATCAGCCCCAGCATTTT
TRBD2	TRBV9	-	TRBJ2-7	14	CASSFSGGAYEQYF	TGTGCCAGCAGCTTCAGCGGGGGGGCCTACGAGCAGTACTTC
-	TRBV5-1	-	TRBJ2-1	14	CASSSGLSYNEQFF	TGCGCCAGCAGCTCCGGACTATCCTACAATGAGCAGTTCTTC
TRBD2	TRBV7-2	-	TRBJ2-3	15	CASSSIAGNTDTQYF	TGTGCCAGCAGTTCAATAGCGGGGAACACAGATACGCAGTATTTT
-	TRBV7-2	few	TRBJ2-3	11	CASSRRDTQYF	TGTGCCAGCAGCCGCCGAGATACGCAGTATTTT